The source of this T cell receptor beta chain is a study of identical twins. Notes on the study in general: Out-of-frame alpha sequences common to twins exhibited an excess of low generation probability. Cord blood beta clonotypes that were abundant carried fewer insertions, and memory repertoires showed no such trend. Zero-insertion findings could be partly confounded by invariant cells (MAIT and iNKT cells).

Concerning this clonotype itself: Its antigen is not identified.

Trimming left V 5 bases short and J 3 bases short, with 11 bases between. The CDR3 length is 13 residues. Per germline, CDR1 SGHNT and CDR2 YYREEE (reference sequence). A universal primer site came from template switching; cDNA carried unique molecular identifiers. From the 5' RACE reads, TCRdb called clonotypes with MiXCR, one entry per CDR3 protein. The table has fewer than 350,000 distinct CDR3 sequences, approximately 8.5% seen once. A further study also used this sample, focusing on yellow fever vaccine responses in identical twins.

The TCR sequence derives from a woman between 18 and 29 years old in good health. The rearrangement uses TRBV5-4 and TRBJ2-5, with D maybe TRBD1 (6 bases). The sequencing sample was made of memory (CD45RO+) T cells sorted from blood. This chain's CDR3 is CASRRGSEETQYF. CDR3 sequence (DNA): TGTGCCAGCAGGAGGGGGTCGGAAGAGACCCAGTACTTC.